A single sample gave rise to the 8 T cell receptor beta chains below, sequenced in a study of early T cells in non-severe SARS-CoV-2 infection. MiXCR was run by TCRdb on the 5' RACE reads, yielding one entry per CDR3 protein. Of roughly 83,000 distinct CDR3 sequences listed, about an eighth are singletons. Sequences were derived from whole blood, sampled at baseline. These receptors were obtained from an adult who was a healthcare worker with PCR-confirmed SARS-CoV-2 infection or an uninfected control (not recorded which).

The J gene is TRBJ2-1, the V gene TRBV29-1, with a tentative D call TRBD1 (5 bases). Per germline, CDR1 SQVTM and CDR2 ANQGSEA. Trimming left V 1 base short and J 6 bases short, with 7 bases between. The CDR3 length is 12 residues. The DNA of the CDR3 is TGCAGCGTTGAAGCCAGGGTCAATGAGCAGTTCTTC. This translates into CSVEARVNEQFF.

The V and J genes are TRBV6-5 and TRBJ2-7, with D possibly matching TRBD2 (6 bases). Germline assignment: CDR1 MNHEY and CDR2 SVGAGI. V shed 6 bases and J shed 0 bases, with 12 bases lying between them. This CDR3 comprises 14 residues. The CDR3 is CASSRSGDSYEQYF. CDR3 nucleotides: TGTGCCAGCAGCCGCTCGGGAGACTCCTACGAGCAGTACTTC.

Concerning this clonotype itself: This may come from a read error, since a much larger clone is one base off. V usage is TRBV19 and J usage is TRBJ2-3, with D perhaps matching TRBD1 (5 bases). Germline values: CDR1 LNHDA, CDR2 SQIVND (reference sequence). There are 15 residues in the CDR3. The DNA of the CDR3 is TGTGCCAGTAGTATTGATGCCAGGTTGACAGATACGCGGTATTTT. Translating it yields CASSIDARLTDTRYF.

This clonotype was counted at least ten times. The rearrangement uses TRBV7-6 and TRBJ1-5; D uncertain. The germline V gene has CDR1 SGHVS and CDR2 FNYEAQ. The CDR3 is made up of 14 amino acids. V shed 3 bases and J shed 1 base, with 7 bases lying between them. The DNA for the CDR3 is TGTGCCAGCAGCTTTACACCGAGCAATCAGCCCCAGCATTTT. Translation: CASSFTPSNQPQHF.

The J gene is TRBJ1-2, the V gene TRBV6-5, with no clear D. Trimming removed 6 bases from V and 1 base from J, with 12 bases in between. CDR3 length: 14 residues. Germline-derived CDR1 and CDR2 are MNHEY and SVGAGI. CDR3 in DNA: TGTGCCAGCAGAGCACAGAACCTTAACTATGGCTACACCTTC. It translates to CASRAQNLNYGYTF.

This clonotype has only a few counts. V and J are TRBV3-1 and TRBJ2-7; 9 bases are a match to TRBD2. Germline assignment: CDR1 LGHDT and CDR2 YNNKEL (reference sequence). The CDR3 covers 14 residues. Germline trimming cut 2 bases from V and 7 bases from J; bases unmatched to any gene: 6. CDR3 bases: TGTGCCAGCAGCCAACTAGCGGGATCACGGGAGCAGTACTTC. Protein sequence: CASSQLAGSREQYF.

The rearrangement uses TRBV20-1 and TRBJ2-3, with TRBD1 as a possible D gene (6 bases). The CDR3 loop spans 17 amino acids. Trimming left V 0 bases short and J 3 bases short, with 19 bases between. The germline V gene encodes CDR1 DFQATT and CDR2 SNEGSKA (reference sequence). The CDR3 DNA is TGCAGTGCTAGAGATGCATCACGGCAGGGGTATACAGATACGCAGTATTTT. This codes for CSARDASRQGYTDTQYF.

The V and J genes are TRBV6-1 and TRBJ2-4; possibly TRBD2 for D (6 bases). The CDR3 runs to 12 residues. Trimming stripped 6 bases from V and 6 bases from J, with 9 bases between. The germline V gene has CDR1 MNHNS and CDR2 SASEGT. The CDR3 DNA reads TGTGCCAGCAGGGGAGGTCCAAACATTCAGTACTTC. Amino acids: CASRGGPNIQYF.